Below are 6 T cell receptor beta chains sequenced from a single sample in a study of blood T cell repertoires in COVID-19. Profiling relied on immunoSEQ multiplex PCR, and the TCRdb table lists in-frame clones only, not all of them. This sample has 320,000 or so clones; about 90% occur once, and the top ten carry approximately 0.93%. Input material: PBMCs or T cells enriched from blood (not recorded which). The receptors derive from a woman aged 30 to 39 who had recovered from COVID-19.

The chain carries TRBV27 and TRBJ2-2, with 9 nucleotides matching TRBD2. Germline assignment: CDR1 MNHEY and CDR2 SMNVEV (reference sequence). Trimming removed 7 bases from V and 3 bases from J; junction bases left unmatched: 6. There are 15 residues in the CDR3. Here the CDR3 DNA reads TGTGCCAGCACCCGACTAGCGGAATACACCGGGGAGCTGTTTTTT. Its protein product is CASTRLAEYTGELFF.

V gene TRBV28 combines with J gene TRBJ2-4, with a tentative D call TRBD2 (5 bases). The CDR3 contains 17 residues. Germline V gene data show CDR1 as MDHEN and CDR2 as SYDVKM. V was shortened by 5 bases and J by 3 bases, with 20 bases between the two germline ends. The CDR3 nucleotides read TGTGCCAGCAGTGCCATCCCAGGACGGGGATTCAAAAACATTCAGTACTTC. It yields the protein CASSAIPGRGFKNIQYF.

The chain links TRBV28 to TRBJ2-3, with 8 bases identical to TRBD2. Germline assignment: CDR1 MDHEN and CDR2 SYDVKM. CDR3 length: 15 residues. Germline trimming cut 4 bases from V and 2 bases from J; bases unmatched to any gene: 5. The CDR3 loop is CASSSPGGHTDTQYF. As DNA, the CDR3 is TGTGCCAGCAGTTCCCCGGGGGGGCACACAGATACGCAGTATTTT.

This clone showed up just once. The J gene is TRBJ1-2, the V gene TRBV18; D gene ambiguous. The CDR3 contains 15 residues. The V and J ends lost 3 bases and 4 bases respectively, with 15 bases between them. Per the germline V gene, CDR1 is KGHSH and CDR2 is LQKENI. The DNA for the CDR3 is TGTGCCAGCTCACCTAACACCGCTGTTGGCTATGGCTACACCTTC. This codes for CASSPNTAVGYGYTF.

This chain links TRBV11-2 with TRBJ2-2; 7 nucleotides match TRBD2. Germline V gene lookup returns CDR1 SGHAT and CDR2 FQNNGV. Unmatched junction bases numbered 7, after V lost 4 bases and J lost 5 bases. There are 15 residues in the CDR3. CDR3 in DNA: TGTGCCAGCAGCTCCCGGGCCGGGGGGACCGGGGAGCTGTTTTTT. Amino acid sequence: CASSSRAGGTGELFF.

This chain uses TRBV15 with TRBJ2-3; 10 bases fit TRBD1. Germline V gene lookup returns CDR1 LNHNV and CDR2 YYDKDF (reference sequence). The J segment lost 5 bases and the V segment lost 5 bases, leaving 1 base of the junction unmatched. The CDR3 covers 13 residues. CDR3 coding DNA: TGTGCCACCAGCGGACAGGGGGAAGATACGCAGTATTTT. The encoded protein is CATSGQGEDTQYF.